This entry lists 26 T cell receptor beta chains sequenced from one sample in a study of blood T cell repertoires in COVID-19. Measured with immunoSEQ multiplex PCR; TCRdb has only the in-frame clones, and not every one. The table lists about 310,000 clones, roughly 90% of them singletons. The specimen sequenced was peripheral blood. These receptors were obtained from a woman in her thirties or forties with COVID-19, enrolled during active disease.

With regard to this clone: A read error may account for a junction end that differs from germline. The same CDR3 is also encoded by other DNA sequences in this sample. The gene calls are TRBV9 and TRBJ2-1; 9 bases fit TRBD1. The CDR3 is made up of 16 amino acids. CDR1 SGDLS and CDR2 YYNGEE come from the germline V gene. The CDR3 DNA reads as TGCGCCAGCAGCGTCTCCGGGACAGGGATTCCCAATGAGCAGTTCTTC. It codes for CASSVSGTGIPNEQFF.

The V gene is TRBV7-2, the J gene TRBJ2-3; maybe TRBD2 (6 bases). The CDR3 has 15 amino acids. Germline V lookup: CDR1 SGHTA, CDR2 FQGNSA. Trimming pared 1 base from V and 4 bases from J, leaving 12 bases between. As DNA, the CDR3 is TGTGCCAGCAGCTTAGAAGCTAGCGCCTCAGATACGCAGTATTTT. Its translation is CASSLEASASDTQYF.

The V call is TRBV7-3, the J call TRBJ2-3, with D hard to call. This CDR3 is 13 amino acids long. Germline values: CDR1 SGHTA, CDR2 FQGTGA. The V end was cut by 0 bases, the J end by 9 bases, with 10 bases between. The CDR3 here is CASSLTSLATQYF. The CDR3 DNA reads as TGTGCCAGCAGCTTAACCTCCCTCGCGACGCAGTATTTT.

The rearrangement joins TRBV15 to TRBJ2-2; 8 positions match TRBD1. Per the germline V gene, CDR1 is LNHNV and CDR2 is YYDKDF (reference sequence). This CDR3 has 16 residues. Trimming at V came to 4 bases and at J to 5 bases, leaving 9 bases not matched to a gene. Here the CDR3 reads CATSTGQAIGTGELFF. For the CDR3, the DNA is TGTGCCACCAGCACGGGACAGGCGATAGGAACCGGGGAGCTGTTTTTT.

On this clone itself: Compared with germline, one end of the junction differs, possibly owing to a read error. This chain connects TRBV7-7 to TRBJ2-1; TRBD2 matches at 9 bases. CDR1 and CDR2 (germline): SSHAT, FNYEAQ (reference sequence). The CDR3 consists of 16 residues. The CDR3 spells CASSSLLAGNQDEQFF. CDR3 in DNA: TGTGCTAGCAGCTCCCTGCTAGCGGGAAATCAAGATGAGCAGTTCTTC.

The chain links TRBV6-1 to TRBJ1-5, with 8 bases aligning to TRBD1. This CDR3 has 19 residues. With 4 bases clipped from V and 6 bases from J, the junction kept 20 bases outside the gene matches. Germline-derived CDR1 and CDR2 are MNHNS and SASEGT. The CDR3: CASSVEAGGAGSLSQPQHF. CDR3 nucleotide sequence: TGTGCCAGCAGTGTGGAGGCAGGGGGCGCGGGAAGTCTTAGTCAGCCCCAGCATTTT.

The chain employs TRBV9 and TRBJ1-3, with D uncertain. Germline loops: CDR1 SGDLS, CDR2 YYNGEE. With 3 bases removed from V and 6 bases from J, the gap between germline ends came to 10 bases. This CDR3 spans 13 amino acids. The CDR3 sequence: CASSASSSNTIYF. The CDR3 DNA reads as TGTGCCAGCAGCGCCTCGTCCTCAAACACCATATATTTT.

V is TRBV3-1 (or the pseudogene TRBV3-2) and J is TRBJ2-7, with 10 bases that match TRBD2. Germline assignment: CDR1 LGHDT and CDR2 YNNKEL (reference sequence). The V gene end was trimmed by 0 bases and the J gene end by 0 bases; junction bases not matched to a gene: 14. CDR3 length: 20 residues. The CDR3 here is CASSQENSGLARQFSYEQYF. As DNA, the CDR3 is TGTGCCAGCAGCCAAGAAAATTCGGGACTAGCGAGACAATTCTCCTACGAGCAGTACTTC.

This chain uses TRBV20-1 with TRBJ2-3; no firm D call. The CDR3 contains 11 residues. V lost 7 bases and J 1 base, leaving 6 bases between the germline ends. Germline V gene lookup returns CDR1 DFQATT and CDR2 SNEGSKA (reference sequence). CDR3 region: CSGVRTDTQYF. The CDR3 DNA reads TGCAGTGGCGTCCGCACAGATACGCAGTATTTT.

The V gene is TRBV2, the J gene TRBJ1-5, with 8 bases that match TRBD1. The ends lost 6 bases at V and 0 bases at J; junction bases unmatched: 16. CDR1 and CDR2 (germline): SNHLY, FYNNEI. The CDR3 contains 19 residues. The CDR3: CASSRDRGAQYYSNQPQHF. The CDR3 DNA sequence: TGTGCCAGCAGCCGAGACAGGGGCGCCCAGTACTATAGCAATCAGCCCCAGCATTTT.

The chain is built from TRBV7-2 and TRBJ2-7; 7 positions match TRBD1. V was pared by 4 bases and J by 3 bases, with 6 bases of the junction left unmatched. Germline CDR1 is SGHTA and CDR2 is FQGNSA. The CDR3 consists of 14 residues. The CDR3 bases are TGTGCCAGCAGCTCGAATACAGGGGTCTACGAGCAGTACTTC. Its protein product is CASSSNTGVYEQYF.

The V call is TRBV12-3 or TRBV12-4, the J call TRBJ1-2, with D maybe TRBD1 (6 bases). Trimming left V 6 bases short and J 3 bases short, with 11 bases between. This CDR3 contains 13 residues. CDR3 bases: TGTGCCAGCAGCGGACAGTTGGACTATGGCTACACCTTC. This translates into CASSGQLDYGYTF.

The chain has TRBV29-1 and TRBJ1-2, with D uncertain. CDR1 and CDR2 from the germline V gene are SQVTM and ANQGSEA. V gave up 0 bases and J gave up 7 bases, with 18 bases separating them. There are 15 residues in the CDR3. Written as DNA, the CDR3 is TGCAGCGTTGAAGAGGGCGGGCCGAAGCCTGGTGGCTACACCTTC. This sequence encodes CSVEEGGPKPGGYTF. The full variable domain, its missing parts supplied by reference TRBV29-1 and TRBJ1-2, is SAVISQKPSRDICQRGTSLTIQCQVDSQVTMMFWYRQQPGQSLTLIATANQGSEATYESGFVIDKFPISRPNLTFSTLTVSNMSPEDSSIYLCSVEEGGPKPGGYTFGSGTRLTVV.

V usage is TRBV7-8 and J usage is TRBJ2-6; perhaps TRBD2 as D (5 bases). Trimming removed 2 bases at V and 0 bases at J, with 14 bases between. CDR3 length: 18 residues. Germline V gives CDR1 SGHVS, CDR2 FQNEAQ. The DNA for the CDR3 is TGTGCCAGCAGCTTATTTCCAGCGGCTTCCTCTGGGGCCAACGTCCTGACTTTC. This codes for CASSLFPAASSGANVLTF.

The chain has TRBV2 and TRBJ2-5, with TRBD1 matching 12 bases. The CDR3 has 16 residues. Germline V CDR1 and CDR2: SNHLY, FYNNEI. The V segment lost 7 bases and the J segment 5 bases; nucleotides outside the gene matches: 11. The CDR3 sequence is CASKTGDRGPGETQYF. The CDR3 DNA sequence: TGTGCCAGCAAGACTGGGGACAGGGGGCCCGGGGAGACCCAGTACTTC.

This chain joins TRBV19 and TRBJ1-1, with D unclear. The CDR3 is 14 residues long. Germline CDR1 and CDR2: LNHDA and SQIVND (reference sequence). Trimming took 3 bases from V and 3 from J, leaving 11 bases between them. CDR3 in DNA: TGTGCCAGTAGTATTGACTCGAGAGACACTGAAGCTTTCTTT. Encoded protein: CASSIDSRDTEAFF.

This sequence joins TRBV5-6 and TRBJ1-1; 9 bases are shared with TRBD1. CDR1 is SGHDT and CDR2 is YYEEEE in the germline V gene. The CDR3 extends over 16 amino acids. V lost 4 bases and J lost 0; bases outside the gene matches: 7. CDR3 DNA sequence: TGTGCCAGCAGCGTGGACAGGGGCGAAATGAACACTGAAGCTTTCTTT. It yields the protein CASSVDRGEMNTEAFF.

V gene TRBV6-6 combines with J gene TRBJ2-7, with 8 bases that match TRBD2. This CDR3 has 16 residues. After removal of 4 bases from V and 3 bases from J, the junction contained 11 bases not matched to a gene. Germline-derived CDR1 and CDR2 are MNHNY and SVGAGI (reference sequence). The CDR3 region is CASSFYPAGLGYEQYF. CDR3 coding DNA: TGTGCCAGCAGTTTCTACCCAGCGGGACTAGGCTACGAGCAGTACTTC.

The chain has TRBV7-9 and TRBJ1-1; TRBD1 matches 7 bases. CDR3 size: 15 residues. V dropped 3 bases and J dropped 0; count of bases not matched to a gene: 4. Germline V gene data show CDR1 as SEHNR and CDR2 as FQNEAQ (reference sequence). As DNA, the CDR3 is TGTGCCAGCAGCTTTGTGACAGGGATGAACACTGAAGCTTTCTTT. Amino acid sequence: CASSFVTGMNTEAFF. The full variable domain, with the rest looked up from reference TRBV7-9 and TRBJ1-1, is DTGVSQNPRHKITKRGQNVTFRCDPISEHNRLYWYRQTLGQGPEFLTYFQNEAQLEKSRLLSDRFSAERPKGSFSTLEIQRTEQGDSAMYLCASSFVTGMNTEAFFGQGTRLTVV.

The chain has TRBV3-1 (or the pseudogene TRBV3-2) and TRBJ1-1; D call uncertain. V lost 4 bases, J lost 4 bases, and 16 bases lay in between. The germline gives CDR1 LGHDT, CDR2 YNNKEL (reference sequence). The CDR3 has 15 residues. This chain's CDR3 is CASSPRADGSTEAFF. The CDR3 DNA follows: TGTGCCAGCAGCCCTCGAGCGGACGGAAGCACTGAAGCTTTCTTT.

This clone appeared a few times. The chain has TRBV19 and TRBJ1-5, with TRBD1 identical over 10 bases. The CDR3 is 15 amino acids. Losses at the gene ends were 5 bases for V and 4 bases for J; bases not matched to a gene: 5. Germline values: CDR1 LNHDA, CDR2 SQIVND (reference sequence). The CDR3 coding sequence is TGTGCCAGTAGTTCTACGGGACAGGGGAATCAGCCCCAGCATTTT. This encodes CASSSTGQGNQPQHF.

J is TRBJ1-2 and V is TRBV7-8; 9 nucleotides match TRBD1. V shed 4 bases and J 4 bases; nucleotides not matched to a gene: 4. The CDR3 spans 14 residues. Germline V CDR1 and CDR2: SGHVS, FQNEAQ. CDR3 in DNA: TGTGCCAGCAGCTCTCGGGACAGGGTCTATGGCTACACCTTC. Residues: CASSSRDRVYGYTF.

The chain links TRBV7-3 to TRBJ2-7; 7 bases are a match to TRBD1. Unmatched junction bases numbered 3, after V lost 1 base and J lost 6 bases. The CDR3 is 13 amino acids. From germline, CDR1 is SGHTA and CDR2 FQGTGA. DNA for the CDR3: TGTGCCAGCAGCTTAAGAGGGGGCGCCGAGCAGTACTTC. It yields the protein CASSLRGGAEQYF.

This clone was found once. V and J are TRBV18 and TRBJ1-1; D is undetermined. CDR3 size: 13 residues. Germline loops: CDR1 KGHSH, CDR2 LQKENI. V dropped 3 bases and J dropped 7 bases, with 12 bases sitting between them. CDR3 bases: TGTGCCAGCTCACCCACTCCAACCTATGAAGCTTTCTTT. Encoded protein: CASSPTPTYEAFF. The full variable domain, its missing parts supplied by reference TRBV18 and TRBJ1-1, is NAGVMQNPRHLVRRRGQEARLRCSPMKGHSHVYWYRQLPEEGLKFMVYLQKENIIDESGMPKERFSAEFPKEGPSILRIQQVVRGDSAAYFCASSPTPTYEAFFGQGTRLTVV.

V usage is TRBV28 and J usage is TRBJ2-2; maybe TRBD1 (5 bases). The V end lost 9 bases, the J end lost 5 bases, and 10 bases lay between the germline ends. From germline, CDR1 is MDHEN and CDR2 SYDVKM. The CDR3 covers 12 residues. CDR3: CASNTGTGELFF. In nucleotides, the CDR3 is TGTGCCAGTAATACAGGTACCGGGGAGCTGTTTTTT. Full variable domain (missing parts from reference TRBV28 and TRBJ2-2): DVKVTQSSRYLVKRTGEKVFLECVQDMDHENMFWYRQDPGLGLRLIYFSYDVKMKEKGDIPEGYSVSREKKERFSLILESASTNQTSMYLCASNTGTGELFFGEGSRLTVL.

This clone occurred a few times. The V call is TRBV19, the J call TRBJ2-7; 7 bases are a match to TRBD1. This CDR3 is 15 amino acids long. Trimming took 6 bases from V and 3 from J; bases not matched to a gene: 11. CDR1 is LNHDA, CDR2 SQIVND, per germline (reference sequence). For the CDR3, the DNA is TGTGCCAGTAGCCCCCCGGGACAGTTGAACTACGAGCAGTACTTC. This sequence encodes CASSPPGQLNYEQYF.